The present entry profiles one TCR beta chain with its context. Antigen unknown. Only in-frame clones appear in the TCRdb table, and some are missing; sequencing was by immunoSEQ multiplex PCR. Here the sample spans some 64,000 clones, roughly 90% being singletons. The CDR3 covers 15 residues. Per germline, CDR1 SEHNR and CDR2 FQNEAQ (reference sequence). V was trimmed by 0 bases and J by 4 bases, leaving 9 bases between them. The sample is drawn from a study of T cells in localized non-small cell lung cancer. Study outcomes and limitations: Clonality of T cells reached its maximum in uninvolved adjacent lung, surpassing tumor. Adjacent lung was found to contain a median about 50 of the top 100 tumor clones. One tumor region alone was sequenced, and heterogeneity therefore remains possible.

Specimen: peripheral blood, collected before any cancer treatment. The sequence came from a woman aged 35 to 69 with stage I lung adenocarcinoma. This chain uses TRBV7-9 with TRBJ1-4, with D perhaps matching TRBD1 (6 bases). DNA of the CDR3: TGTGCCAGCAGCTTAGCGGAGGGGGTTAATGAAAAACTGTTTTTT. Protein product: CASSLAEGVNEKLFF.